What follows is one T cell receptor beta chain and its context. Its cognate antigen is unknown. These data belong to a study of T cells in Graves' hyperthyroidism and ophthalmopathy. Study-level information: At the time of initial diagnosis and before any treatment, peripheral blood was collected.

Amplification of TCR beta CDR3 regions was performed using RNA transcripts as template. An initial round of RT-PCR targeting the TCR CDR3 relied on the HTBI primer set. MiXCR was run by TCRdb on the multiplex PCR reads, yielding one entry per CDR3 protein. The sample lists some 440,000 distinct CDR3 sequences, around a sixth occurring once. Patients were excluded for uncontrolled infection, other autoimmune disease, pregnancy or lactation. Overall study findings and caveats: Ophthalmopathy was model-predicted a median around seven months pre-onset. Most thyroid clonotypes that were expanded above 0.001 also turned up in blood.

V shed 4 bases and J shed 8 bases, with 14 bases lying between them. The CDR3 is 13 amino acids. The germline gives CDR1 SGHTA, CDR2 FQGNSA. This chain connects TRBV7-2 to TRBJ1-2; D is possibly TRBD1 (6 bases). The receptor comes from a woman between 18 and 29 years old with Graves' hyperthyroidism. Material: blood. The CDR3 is CASSSGGGVGYTF. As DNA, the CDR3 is TGTGCCAGCAGCTCGGGCGGGGGCGTCGGCTACACCTTC.